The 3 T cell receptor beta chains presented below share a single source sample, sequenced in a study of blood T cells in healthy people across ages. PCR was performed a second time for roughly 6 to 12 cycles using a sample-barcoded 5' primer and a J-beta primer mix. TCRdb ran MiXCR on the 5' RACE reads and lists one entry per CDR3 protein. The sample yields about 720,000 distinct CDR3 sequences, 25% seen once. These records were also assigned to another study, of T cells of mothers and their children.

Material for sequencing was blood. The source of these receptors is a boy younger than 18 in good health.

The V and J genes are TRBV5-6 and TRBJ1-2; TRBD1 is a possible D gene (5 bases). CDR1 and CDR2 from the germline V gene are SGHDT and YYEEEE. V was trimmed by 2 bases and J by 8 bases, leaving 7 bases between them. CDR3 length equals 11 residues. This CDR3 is CASSFGAGYTF. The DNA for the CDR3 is TGTGCCAGCAGCTTCGGGGCGGGCTACACCTTC. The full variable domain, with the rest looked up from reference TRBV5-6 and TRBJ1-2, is DAGVTQSPTHLIKTRGQQVTLRCSPKSGHDTVSWYQQALGQGPQFIFQYYEEEERQRGNFPDRFSGHQFPNYSSELNVNALLLGDSALYLCASSFGAGYTFGSGTRLTVV.

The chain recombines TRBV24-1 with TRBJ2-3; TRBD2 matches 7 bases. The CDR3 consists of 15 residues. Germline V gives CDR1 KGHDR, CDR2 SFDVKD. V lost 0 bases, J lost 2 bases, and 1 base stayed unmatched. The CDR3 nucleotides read TGTGCCACCAGTGATTTGCAGCGGGACACAGATACGCAGTATTTT. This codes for CATSDLQRDTDTQYF.

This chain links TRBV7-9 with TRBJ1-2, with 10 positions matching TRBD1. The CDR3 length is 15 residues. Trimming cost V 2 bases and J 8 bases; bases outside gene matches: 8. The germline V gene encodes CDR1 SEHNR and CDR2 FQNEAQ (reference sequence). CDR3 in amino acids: CASSLSGDRGEGYTF. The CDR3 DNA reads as TGTGCCAGCAGCTTATCCGGGGACAGGGGAGAGGGCTACACCTTC.